These 3 T cell receptor beta chains were sequenced from one sample in a study of T cell responses to AZD1222 COVID-19 vaccine. Sequencing was performed with immunoSEQ multiplex PCR; in TCRdb, only in-frame clones are kept and a portion is missing. Among approximately 110,000 clones listed, more than 75% were seen once. Sequencing used peripheral blood, obtained on day 0 of AZD1222 vaccination. The receptors originated from an adult in good health.

This chain uses TRBV5-1 with TRBJ2-7; D remains ambiguous. This CDR3 is 14 amino acids long. Germline V gives CDR1 SGHRS, CDR2 YFSETQ. Trimming took off 4 bases at V and 0 bases at J, with 11 bases between the two ends. The CDR3 reads CASSPSRSSYEQYF. The CDR3 region has the DNA TGCGCCAGCAGCCCATCTCGGAGCTCCTACGAGCAGTACTTC. The full variable domain, its missing parts supplied by reference TRBV5-1 and TRBJ2-7, is KAGVTQTPRYLIKTRGQQVTLSCSPISGHRSVSWYQQTPGQGLQFLFEYFSETQRNKGNFPGRFSGRQFSNSRSEMNVSTLELGDSALYLCASSPSRSSYEQYFGPGTRLTVT.

This chain links TRBV15 with TRBJ1-1; 9 bases fit TRBD1. Germline-derived CDR1 and CDR2 are LNHNV and YYDKDF (reference sequence). The junction had 4 bases not matched to a gene; V was cut back by 2 bases and J by 0 bases. CDR3 length: 16 amino acids. The CDR3 sequence: CATSRRTGVLNTEAFF. The CDR3 nucleotides read TGTGCCACCAGCAGAAGGACAGGGGTCTTGAACACTGAAGCTTTCTTT.

The J gene is TRBJ2-7, the V gene TRBV6-4; 16 nucleotides match TRBD2. The CDR3 runs 15 residues. CDR1 is MRHNA, CDR2 SNTAGT, per germline. Unmatched junction bases numbered 2, after V lost 7 bases and J lost 2 bases. Written as DNA, the CDR3 is TGTGCCAGCACCGGGACTAGCGGGGGGGCCTACGAGCAGTACTTC. Amino acids: CASTGTSGGAYEQYF.